This T cell receptor (beta chain) was recorded in a study of T cells in Graves' hyperthyroidism and ophthalmopathy. Authors of the study amplified TCR beta CDR3 regions from RNA transcripts. Primed by the HTBI set, a first-round RT-PCR was run on the TCR CDR3. TCRdb re-called the multiplex PCR reads through MiXCR, storing one row per CDR3 protein. The sample consists of a few hundred thousand distinct CDR3 sequences, about 45% of them appearing once. To note about this clonotype: Its antigen remains unidentified.

Whole-study findings and limits: Progression to ophthalmopathy was predicted a median of 6.5 months early. Most thyroid clonotypes expanded above 0.001 appeared in blood too.

Sequencing was performed on peripheral blood or thyroid tissue (not recorded which). The sequence came from a woman aged 18-30 years with Graves' hyperthyroidism.

CDR3 sequence (DNA): TGCAGTGCTAGGCCGACTAGCGGCACAGATACAGTGTCCGGTGACTCCTACGAGCAGTACTTC. This translates into CSARPTSGTDTVSGDSYEQYF. This chain connects TRBV20-1 to TRBJ2-7; 9 nucleotides line up with TRBD2. The CDR3 has 21 residues. V lost 3 bases, J lost 0 bases, and 24 bases stayed unmatched. Germline-derived CDR1 and CDR2 are DFQATT and SNEGSKA (reference sequence).